This T cell receptor (beta chain) is drawn from a study of T cells in women clearing cervical HPV infection. CDR1 SGHRS and CDR2 YFSETQ come from the germline V gene. The CDR3 runs to 16 residues. V lost 1 base and J lost 2; bases outside the gene matches: 6. As to this clone: Read data end 3 residues before the CDR3 end; the end is taken from the germline J gene.

TCRdb's table, derived via immunoSEQ multiplex PCR, lists solely in-frame clones and lacks some. This sample's clone table lists approximately 32,000 clones. The material sequenced was blood buffy coat. The V call is TRBV5-1, the J call TRBJ2-1; 7 positions agree with TRBD1. This TCR was recovered from a woman between 18 and 70 years old with a cervical HPV16 infection that either progressed to CIN3+ or cleared (not recorded which). CDR3 in amino acids: CASSLQQRGPYNEQFF. The covered CDR3 bases are TGCGCCAGCAGCTTGCAGCAAAGGGGGCCCTACAATGAG.